This note documents a single T cell receptor (beta chain) sequence. Its antigen is currently unknown. Method: immunoSEQ multiplex PCR; TCRdb's copy keeps in-frame clones and lacks some. The sample includes under 30,000 clones, approximately 89% seen only once; the top ten take around 3.8%. The CDR3 runs 14 residues. The germline CDR1 and CDR2 sequences are SGHRS and YFSETQ. With 0 bases removed from V and 6 bases from J, the gap between germline ends came to 10 bases. These data originate in a study of PD-1 blockade in classical Hodgkin lymphoma. Study-wide points: As was reported, newly diagnosed patients showed lower baseline TCR diversity than healthy donors did.

The time point: newly diagnosed, previously untreated cHL patient sample. V is TRBV5-1 and J is TRBJ2-1; D ambiguous. This TCR derives from a human donor with classical Hodgkin lymphoma. Material: peripheral blood mononuclear cells (PBMCs). CDR3 nucleotides: TGCGCCAGCAGCTTGGCCACGGCGCCCAATGAGCAGTTCTTC. It specifies CASSLATAPNEQFF.